Listed below are T cell receptor beta chains from one sample, sequenced in a study of CD8+CD57+ T cells in acquired aplastic anemia. TCRdb called the reads again in MiXCR, with one record for every CDR3 protein. This table holds around 290,000 distinct CDR3 sequences, around three fifths found once. The sequencing sample was made of sorted CD4+, CD8+, or CD8+CD57+ T cells (not recorded which) from PBMCs. The origin of the receptors is a human donor with aplastic anemia. The CDR3 runs from the conserved cysteine through the conserved F or W. The D gene is left open where the match is weak. Rows may omit the clone size; those that give it use once, few, many or a size class.

V gene	clone size	J gene	D gene	CDR3 length	CDR3 protein	CDR3 DNA
TRBV12-3/TRBV12-4	many	TRBJ2-2	TRBD1	14	CASRGQGGTGELFF	TGTGCCAGCAGGGGACAGGGAGGTACCGGGGAGCTGTTTTTT
TRBV7-3	NA	TRBJ2-6	TRBD2	16	CASSFAGVTGANVLTF	TGTGCCAGCAGCTTTGCGGGAGTCACTGGGGCCAACGTCCTGACTTTC
TRBV10-3	NA	TRBJ2-1	NA	11	CAISESNEQFF	TGTGCCATCAGTGAGTCCAATGAGCAGTTCTTC
TRBV7-9	NA	TRBJ1-3	TRBD1	16	CASSLARTGRGNTIYF	TGTGCCAGCAGCTTAGCCCGGACAGGTCGGGGAAACACCATATATTTT
TRBV6-1	many	TRBJ1-5	NA	13	CASSEAFNQPQHF	TGTGCCAGCAGTGAAGCCTTTAATCAGCCCCAGCATTTT
TRBV7-8	NA	TRBJ2-5	NA	14	CASSLALEWETQYF	TGTGCCAGCAGCTTAGCGTTGGAGTGGGAGACCCAGTACTTC
TRBV5-1	NA	TRBJ2-1	NA	14	CASSPRGIPDEQFF	TGCGCCAGCAGCCCGAGGGGCATTCCGGATGAGCAGTTCTTC
TRBV7-9	NA	TRBJ1-3	NA	17	CASSPRDSLSSGNTIYF	TGTGCCAGCAGCCCAAGGGACTCCCTCTCCTCTGGAAACACCATATATTTT
TRBV15	many	TRBJ2-5	TRBD2	16	CATSRSPRGDQETQYF	TGTGCCACCAGCCGTAGCCCGCGGGGGGACCAAGAGACCCAGTACTTC
TRBV11-2	once	TRBJ2-5	TRBD1	13	CASSSDRGQTQYF	TGTGCCAGCAGCTCGGACAGGGGTCAGACCCAGTACTTC
TRBV19	NA	TRBJ1-1	NA	13	CASSMKGDTEAFF	TGTGCCAGTAGTATGAAGGGAGACACTGAAGCTTTCTTT
TRBV12-3/TRBV12-4	NA	TRBJ1-1	NA	15	CASTLNRGGNTEAFF	TGTGCCAGCACTCTTAACCGGGGAGGGAACACTGAAGCTTTCTTT
TRBV12-3/TRBV12-4	many	TRBJ1-2	NA	11	CASSFRGGYTF	TGTGCCAGCAGTTTCCGGGGAGGCTACACCTTC
TRBV15	NA	TRBJ1-2	NA	14	CATSSFAGTSGYTF	TGTGCCACCAGCAGCTTTGCAGGGACTAGCGGCTACACCTTC
TRBV20-1	NA	TRBJ1-4	NA	11	CSARSREKLFF	TGCAGTGCTAGAAGCCGGGAAAAACTGTTTTTT
TRBV7-2	NA	TRBJ1-1	NA	12	CASSRWGDAAFF	TGTGCCAGCAGCCGATGGGGGGACGCAGCTTTCTTT
TRBV2	NA	TRBJ2-1	TRBD2	14	CASSPGRIYNEQFF	TGTGCCAGCAGCCCCGGGAGGATCTACAATGAGCAGTTCTTC
TRBV5-8	many	TRBJ2-7	TRBD1	14	CASSFPQGTSEQYF	TGTGCCAGCAGCTTTCCACAGGGGACCTCCGAGCAGTACTTC
TRBV7-2	NA	TRBJ2-5	TRBD2	16	CTSSLERAGGRETQYF	TGTACCAGCAGCTTAGAGAGAGCGGGGGGGCGGGAGACCCAGTACTTC
TRBV5-1	many	TRBJ1-1	NA	11	CASSQGTEAFF	TGTGCCAGCAGCCAAGGTACTGAAGCTTTCTTT
TRBV7-8	NA	TRBJ2-2	NA	14	CASSSQSNTGELFF	TGTGCCAGCAGTTCCCAGTCGAACACCGGGGAGCTGTTTTTT
TRBV7-3	many	TRBJ2-2	NA	15	CASSAQLFGIGELFF	TGTGCCAGCAGCGCTCAACTATTCGGAATCGGGGAGCTGTTTTTT
TRBV19	NA	TRBJ1-5	NA	15	CASSILGDSNQPQHF	TGTGCCAGTAGTATTTTGGGGGATAGCAATCAGCCCCAGCATTTT
TRBV7-9	NA	TRBJ2-5	TRBD2	13	CAIGRPLGETQYF	TGTGCCATCGGGAGGCCCTTGGGGGAGACCCAGTACTTC
TRBV7-8	few	TRBJ2-5	NA	15	CASSPGLEIGETQYF	TGTGCCAGCAGCCCCGGACTGGAAATCGGGGAGACCCAGTACTTC
TRBV5-1	NA	TRBJ2-7	TRBD1	14	CASSLADRVFEQYF	TGCGCCAGCAGCTTGGCGGACAGGGTGTTCGAGCAGTACTTC
TRBV12-3/TRBV12-4	many	TRBJ1-5	NA	13	CASSPLTNQPQHF	TGTGCCAGCAGCCCTCTGACAAATCAGCCCCAGCATTTT
TRBV14	once	TRBJ1-1	TRBD1	16	CASSQELDRANTEAFF	TGTGCCAGTAGCCAAGAGTTAGACAGGGCTAACACTGAAGCTTTCTTT
TRBV7-7	many	TRBJ2-1	NA	13	CASSLVEDGEQFF	TGTGCCAGCAGCTTGGTAGAGGACGGTGAGCAGTTCTTC
TRBV9	NA	TRBJ1-5	NA	15	CASSVGWGGGQPQHF	TGTGCCAGCAGCGTAGGTTGGGGGGGCGGCCAGCCCCAGCATTTT
TRBV7-6	once	TRBJ2-7	NA	14	CASSLQGIAYEQYF	TGTGCCAGCAGCTTACAGGGGATCGCCTACGAGCAGTACTTC
TRBV5-1	few	TRBJ2-3	NA	15	CASSFRGVSTDTQYF	TGCGCCAGCAGCTTTAGGGGGGTTAGCACAGATACGCAGTATTTT
TRBV20-1	NA	TRBJ1-2	TRBD1	13	CSARRQGNYGYTF	TGCAGTGCTAGAAGACAGGGGAACTATGGCTACACCTTC
TRBV7-3	NA	TRBJ1-6	TRBD1	17	CASSLGARWTGGSPLHF	TGTGCCAGCAGCTTAGGGGCAAGGTGGACAGGGGGTTCACCCCTCCACTTT
TRBV7-9	NA	TRBJ1-2	TRBD1	20	CASSPVPTAKGTGENYGYTF	TGTGCCAGTAGCCCCGTCCCCACAGCGAAGGGGACAGGAGAAAACTATGGCTACACCTTC
TRBV29-1	NA	TRBJ1-1	TRBD1	13	CSSTGGLNTEAFF	TGCAGCTCGACAGGGGGTTTGAACACTGAAGCTTTCTTT
TRBV20-1	NA	TRBJ1-4	TRBD1	12	CSAGQGNEKLFF	TGCAGTGCTGGACAGGGGAATGAAAAACTGTTTTTT
TRBV20-1	NA	TRBJ1-1	NA	12	CSAREWGTEAFF	TGCAGTGCTAGAGAATGGGGGACTGAAGCTTTCTTT
TRBV7-3	NA	TRBJ2-3	TRBD2	17	CASSLKRLAGSTDTQYF	TGTGCCAGCAGCTTAAAAAGGCTAGCGGGGAGCACAGATACGCAGTATTTT
TRBV2	NA	TRBJ2-5	NA	11	CATRVLETQYF	TGTGCGACCAGGGTCTTGGAGACCCAGTACTTC
TRBV2	NA	TRBJ1-3	NA	17	CASRQALFIGSGNTIYF	TGTGCCAGCAGACAAGCCCTCTTCATCGGGTCTGGAAACACCATATATTTT
TRBV7-9	many	TRBJ2-1	NA	16	CASSLALPGAYNEQFF	TGTGCCAGCAGCTTAGCTCTACCGGGGGCCTACAATGAGCAGTTCTTC
TRBV29-1	NA	TRBJ2-7	TRBD1	13	CSVVHDRVYEQYF	TGCAGCGTTGTTCACGACAGGGTCTACGAGCAGTACTTC
TRBV20-1	few	TRBJ2-7	TRBD2	14	CSAREGSGSYEQYF	TGCAGTGCTAGAGAAGGGAGCGGGAGCTACGAGCAGTACTTC
TRBV7-7	NA	TRBJ2-5	TRBD2	14	CASSRAGPQETQYF	TGTGCTAGCAGCCGAGCGGGACCTCAAGAGACCCAGTACTTC
TRBV12-3/TRBV12-4	NA	TRBJ2-1	TRBD2	11	CASRAQVGGSF	TGTGCCAGCAGGGCCCAGGTGGGGGGGTCCTTC
TRBV7-9	NA	TRBJ2-7	TRBD2	15	CASSAGTSGFYEQYF	TGTGCCAGCAGCGCCGGGACTAGCGGATTTTATGAGCAGTACTTC
TRBV5-6	NA	TRBJ2-7	TRBD1	16	CASSLAGTGAFYEQYF	TGTGCCAGCAGCTTGGCCGGGACAGGGGCCTTCTACGAGCAGTACTTC
TRBV18	many	TRBJ2-7	NA	13	CASSPQSNYEQYF	TGTGCCAGCTCCCCTCAAAGCAACTACGAGCAGTACTTC
TRBV20-1	NA	TRBJ2-1	TRBD2	16	CSATGVETSGVDEQFF	TGCAGTGCCACCGGAGTAGAAACTAGCGGGGTGGATGAGCAGTTCTTC
TRBV7-2	NA	TRBJ2-5	NA	13	CASRRDGEETQYF	TGTGCCAGCAGAAGGGACGGAGAAGAGACCCAGTACTTC
TRBV4-1	NA	TRBJ2-2	TRBD2	17	CASSQVPSGGVNGELFF	TGCGCCAGCAGCCAAGTTCCGAGCGGGGGGGTGAACGGGGAGCTGTTTTTT